This T cell receptor beta chain originates from a study of beta chain features in type 1 diabetes. Trimming shortened V by 5 bases and J by 3 bases, and 13 bases separated the two germline ends. The CDR3 is 15 amino acids. The germline gives CDR1 SGHTA, CDR2 FQGNSA. Study-level results: Shortening that was moderate but significant affected the TCRB CDR3s of Type 1 diabetes patients in all four CD4+ subsets.

This clone was found a few times. Its antigen is unidentified. Expressed TCRB transcripts were sequenced because the isolated RNA had all been reverse transcribed beforehand. Assay used: immunoSEQ multiplex PCR; TCRdb lists only in-frame clones, some missing. Here the sample spans hundreds of thousands of clones, over 10% being singletons. One heparinised blood draw, averaging roughly 120 mL, came from each donor. The genes are TRBV7-2 and TRBJ1-4; D call uncertain. This receptor was obtained from a man between 18 and 35 years old with type 1 diabetes. The specimen sequenced was naive CD4+ T cells from blood. The CDR3 DNA sequence: TGTGCCAGCAGCCTCACGGCCGGATCTAATGAAAAACTGTTTTTT. Translation: CASSLTAGSNEKLFF.